The 18 T cell receptor beta chains below come from one sample, sequenced in a study of tumor and adjacent non-tumor tissue in lung cancer. RNA was extracted from bulk tissue without any cell sorting. The normal lung tissue was taken more than 3 cm from the tumor edge. Three rounds of nested PCR, following a modified ARM-PCR protocol, produced the TCRbeta library. TCRdb re-called the multiplex PCR reads with MiXCR, one entry per CDR3 protein. The repertoire holds roughly 74,000 distinct CDR3 sequences, with just over 75% as singletons. Sequencing was performed on distant non-tumor lung tissue. All receptors derive from a man aged 65-85 years with non-small cell lung cancer.

In its sample, this clonotype ranks as medium-sized. J is TRBJ2-3 and V is TRBV11-2; D tentatively fits TRBD1 or TRBD2 (7 bases each). The germline V gene has CDR1 SGHAT and CDR2 FQNNGV. CDR3 length equals 15 residues. V dropped 3 bases and J dropped 2 bases, with 12 bases sitting between them. Here the CDR3 reads CASSLQGGVTDTQYF. DNA of the CDR3: TGTGCCAGCAGCTTGCAGGGGGGGGTCACAGATACGCAGTATTTT.

This clonotype was seen just once. The chain uses TRBV11-2 and TRBJ2-4; no reliable D call. The germline V gene has CDR1 SGHAT and CDR2 FQNNGV. V lost 4 bases, J lost 9 bases, and 16 bases lay in between. The CDR3 is 14 residues long. CDR3 DNA sequence: TGTGCCAGCAGCTCCCCAGTTCAAGTTGGCATTCAGTACTTC. It specifies CASSSPVQVGIQYF.

Points on this clonotype: The conserved closing phenylalanine or tryptophan is absent in this CDR3, likely reflecting a read error. This chain links TRBV4-1 with TRBJ2-3; 7 nucleotides line up with TRBD1. Germline V gene data show CDR1 as MGHRA and CDR2 as YSYEKL. There are 16 residues in the CDR3. J was trimmed by 6 bases and V by 5 bases; bases with no gene match: 14. CDR3 region: CASSKGARGLVDTQYL. The CDR3 DNA follows: TGCGCCAGCAGCAAAGGAGCCAGGGGGTTAGTGGATACGCAGTATCTT.

About this clonotype itself: One junction end does not reproduce the germline sequence, and a read error may be involved. The J gene is TRBJ2-1, the V gene TRBV28, with 7 bases lining up with TRBD2. The CDR3 contains 12 residues. Germline V gene lookup returns CDR1 MDHEN and CDR2 SYDVKM. The DNA of the CDR3 is TGTGCCAGCAGTACACCCGGGAGGTCGACACTTTTC. Its translation: CASSTPGRSTLF.

This clonotype has a count of ten or more. The chain couples TRBV4-1 to TRBJ2-3; weak D call: TRBD1 (5 bases). The CDR3 is 15 amino acids. Trimming shortened V by 1 base and J by 6 bases, and 14 bases separated the two germline ends. Germline V gives CDR1 MGHRA, CDR2 YSYEKL. In DNA, the CDR3 is TGCGCCAGCAGCCAAGGACGGCAGGGTGGCGATACGCAGTATTTT. Translated, it gives CASSQGRQGGDTQYF.

The chain uses TRBV6-2 or TRBV6-3 and TRBJ1-1; TRBD1 is a possible D gene (6 bases). Germline assignment: CDR1 MNHEY and CDR2 SVGEGT. V gave up 8 bases and J gave up 11 bases, with 27 bases separating them. The CDR3 runs to 15 residues. The CDR3 protein is CASRPFVGHRRDAFF. The CDR3 nucleotides are TGTGCCAGCCGACCCTTTGTGGGACATAGAAGAGATGCTTTCTTT.

The chain uses TRBV19 and TRBJ1-5, with 8 bases identical to TRBD1. The CDR3 covers 15 residues. Germline-derived CDR1 and CDR2 are LNHDA and SQIVND (reference sequence). CDR3: CVNSKGTGDDQPQHF. The DNA of the CDR3 is TGTGTCAATAGTAAGGGGACAGGAGACGATCAGCCCCAGCATTTT.

This clonotype was recorded a few times. Compared with germline, one end of the junction differs, possibly owing to a read error. The chain uses TRBV6-6 and TRBJ2-7; D may be TRBD2 (6 bases). Germline CDR1 MNHNY, CDR2 SVGAGI (reference sequence). The CDR3 runs to 14 residues. The CDR3 region is CARSYGREVAEQYF. Written as DNA, the CDR3 is TGTGCCAGGAGTTATGGCAGGGAGGTCGCTGAGCAGTACTTC.

V gene TRBV11-3 combines with J gene TRBJ1-1, with D unresolved. The ends were cut back, 9 bases at V and 1 base at J, with 12 bases in the middle. Germline CDR1 SGHNT, CDR2 YENEEA. This CDR3 is 13 amino acids long. This CDR3 is CARIPPANTEAFF. CDR3 DNA sequence: TGTGCCAGGATCCCCCCTGCGAACACTGAAGCTTTCTTT.

A single count supports this clonotype. At one of its ends the junction is not consistent with the germline gene, which may arise from a read error. The rearrangement links TRBV6-1 to TRBJ2-1, with 10 positions matching TRBD1. CDR3 length: 14 residues. Germline lookup yields CDR1 MNHNS and CDR2 SASEGT. The CDR3 DNA is TGTGCCACCAGTGGGACAGGGGAATTGGATGAGTTGTTCTTC. Its translation is CATSGTGELDELFF.

As for this clonotype: A junction boundary mismatches the germline segment, possibly from a read error. The chain recombines TRBV29-1 with TRBJ2-3; 13 positions agree with TRBD2. Germline V gives CDR1 SQVTM, CDR2 ANQGSEA. The CDR3 extends over 16 amino acids. The CDR3 is CSVAGTSGASTDAQYF. The CDR3 DNA sequence: TGCAGCGTAGCCGGGACTAGCGGGGCTAGCACAGATGCGCAGTATTTT.

The CDR3 DNA follows: TGCAGTGCACGCCTCGGGAGGGCCGTCCCCAATGAGCAGTTCTTC. Protein product: CSARLGRAVPNEQFF. The J gene is TRBJ2-1, the V gene TRBV20-1; 8 bases are shared with TRBD2. Trimming cost V 6 bases and J 6 bases; bases outside gene matches: 13. The CDR3 covers 15 residues. Per germline, CDR1 DFQATT and CDR2 SNEGSKA (reference sequence).

The chain uses TRBV2 and TRBJ1-1; tentatively, D is TRBD1 (5 bases). The CDR3 has 14 amino acids. V lost 6 bases to trimming and J lost 0 bases, with 11 bases between them. CDR1 and CDR2 from the germline V gene are SNHLY and FYNNEI. The CDR3: CASRVDSMNTEAFF. Here the CDR3 DNA reads TGTGCCAGCAGGGTCGACAGTATGAACACTGAAGCTTTCTTT. The whole variable domain, filled in from reference TRBV2 and TRBJ1-1, reads EPEVTQTPSHQVTQMGQEVILRCVPISNHLYFYWYRQILGQKVEFLVSFYNNEISEKSEIFDDQFSVERPDGSNFTLKIRSTKLEDSAMYFCASRVDSMNTEAFFGQGTRLTVV.

Details on this clonotype: An end of the junction differs from the germline gene, which may be a read error. The chain carries TRBV4-2 and TRBJ2-7, with 9 bases matching TRBD2. Looked up from germline, CDR1 is LGHNA and CDR2 is YNFKEQ. This CDR3 is built from 15 residues. The CDR3 loop reads CASSQEAGGPYDQYF. The CDR3 nucleotides are TGCGCCAGCAGCCAAGAGGCGGGAGGGCCCTACGATCAGTACTTC.

The rearrangement joins TRBV6-2 or TRBV6-3 to TRBJ2-1; a possible D gene is TRBD2 (5 bases). The germline V gene has CDR1 MNHEY and CDR2 SVGEGT. This CDR3 has 13 amino acids. As DNA, the CDR3 is TGTGCTAGCGCGGATAGTTCCTACAATGAGCAGTTCTTC. This encodes CASADSSYNEQFF.

V and J are TRBV4-2 and TRBJ1-4, with D maybe TRBD1 (5 bases). Germline V gives CDR1 LGHNA, CDR2 YNFKEQ. Trimming pared 1 base from V and 4 bases from J, leaving 16 bases between. The CDR3 runs to 17 residues. In nucleotides, the CDR3 is TGTGCCAGCAGCCAAGTACTGTTGGGGGTAGATAATGAAAAACTGTTTTTT. Amino acids: CASSQVLLGVDNEKLFF.

About this clonotype itself: A junction boundary mismatches the germline segment, possibly from a read error. The chain uses TRBV29-1 and TRBJ1-6, with TRBD1 as a possible D gene (6 bases). CDR1 and CDR2 from the germline V gene are SQVTM and ANQGSEA. This CDR3 contains 16 residues. The CDR3 sequence: CSVAVTGLSGGSPLHF. CDR3 nucleotides: TGCAGCGTTGCCGTTACAGGGTTGAGTGGTGGGTCACCCCTACACTTT.

The chain recombines TRBV20-1 with TRBJ2-7; no definite D call. This CDR3 has 11 residues. With 6 bases removed from V and 7 bases from J, the gap between germline ends came to 13 bases. Germline CDR1 is DFQATT and CDR2 is SNEGSKA (reference sequence). This CDR3 is CSARRAAEQYF. As DNA, the CDR3 is TGCAGTGCCCGCCGCGCCGCAGAGCAGTACTTC.